This T cell receptor (beta chain) came from a study of cytomegalovirus exposure and HLA in healthy donors. In regard to this clone: Its cognate antigen is unknown.

PCR primers comprised 60 Vbeta and 13 Jbeta primers. TCRdb's table, derived via immunoSEQ multiplex PCR, lists solely in-frame clones and lacks some. The repertoire holds about 130,000 clones, with around 79% as singletons. CDR1 is MDHEN, CDR2 SYDVKM, per germline. The ends were cut back, 1 base at V and 3 bases at J, with 13 bases in the middle. The CDR3 is 15 amino acids. Study observations and caveats: An analysis that came later showed most CMV-associated TCR beta chains appearing HLA-restricted. In a later analysis, about 17,000 TCR beta sequences were associated with HLA alleles at 0.05 false discovery rate. The analysis excluded some indistinguishable V segments, including TRBV6-2 and TRBV6-3. Follow-up analysis seemed to connect common viral pathogens with several of the most significant clusters identified.

The receptor's source is a woman aged 40-49 years in good health and CMV-seropositive. The chain carries TRBV28 and TRBJ2-7, with D possibly being TRBD1 (5 bases). The specimen was PBMCs. As DNA, the CDR3 is TGTGCCAGCAGTTTATTAAATCCAGGGAACTACGAGCAGTACTTC. This codes for CASSLLNPGNYEQYF.